The 12 T cell receptor beta chains presented below share a single source sample, sequenced in a study of cytomegalovirus exposure and HLA in healthy donors. The PCR employed 60 Vbeta primers together with 13 Jbeta primers. Generated by immunoSEQ multiplex PCR, the TCRdb table keeps only in-frame clones and is missing some. This sample's table reports more than 95,000 clones. Sequencing was done on a sample of PBMCs. The receptors were gathered from a man aged 35 to 55 in good health and CMV-seronegative.

The chain links TRBV19 to TRBJ2-7; 9 nucleotides match TRBD1. V lost 4 bases, J lost 5 bases, and 9 bases stayed unmatched. The CDR3 is made up of 15 amino acids. Germline V lookup: CDR1 LNHDA, CDR2 SQIVND (reference sequence). CDR3 sequence (DNA): TGTGCCAGTAGTAAGTTGTGGACAGGGGCTAACGAGCAGTACTTC. It yields the protein CASSKLWTGANEQYF.

The chain recombines TRBV5-1 with TRBJ1-1, with TRBD1 as a possible D gene (5 bases). Per germline, CDR1 SGHRS and CDR2 YFSETQ. The CDR3 has 13 amino acids. Trimming took 0 bases from V and 4 from J, leaving 7 bases between them. For the CDR3, the DNA is TGCGCCAGCAGCTTGGAGGGGTTCACTGAAGCTTTCTTT. Translation gives CASSLEGFTEAFF. Variable domain in full (rest from reference TRBV5-1 and TRBJ1-1): KAGVTQTPRYLIKTRGQQVTLSCSPISGHRSVSWYQQTPGQGLQFLFEYFSETQRNKGNFPGRFSGRQFSNSRSEMNVSTLELGDSALYLCASSLEGFTEAFFGQGTRLTVV.

The gene calls are TRBV4-3 and TRBJ2-1; 16 nucleotides align to TRBD2. The CDR3 loop spans 16 amino acids. J gave up 12 bases and V 1 base, and 6 bases lay outside the gene matches. The germline CDR1 and CDR2 sequences are LGHNA and YSLEER. The CDR3 bases are TGCGCCAGCAGCCAAGGGGGGACTAGCGGGAGGGTAGGGCAGTTCTTC. Protein sequence: CASSQGGTSGRVGQFF.

With respect to this clone: The same CDR3 can be traced to other DNA sequences in this sample. This chain uses TRBV6-5 with TRBJ1-6; no definite D call. V lost 0 bases to trimming and J lost 6 bases, with 6 bases between them. CDR3 size: 14 residues. Germline V gene sequence: CDR1 MNHEY, CDR2 SVGAGI. CDR3 region: CASSYSAGNSPLHF. The CDR3 DNA reads as TGTGCCAGCAGTTACTCCGCGGGTAATTCACCCCTCCACTTT.

V is TRBV11-3 and J is TRBJ2-2; 7 positions agree with TRBD1. This CDR3 is built from 14 residues. Germline V gives CDR1 SGHNT, CDR2 YENEEA. V was pared by 5 bases and J by 7 bases, with 7 bases of the junction left unmatched. CDR3: CASSTQGTVGELFF. CDR3 bases: TGTGCCAGCAGCACACAGGGGACGGTCGGGGAGCTGTTTTTT.

The V call is TRBV4-1, the J call TRBJ2-1, with TRBD1 matching 9 bases. The V and J ends lost 2 bases and 7 bases, in that order; junction bases with no gene match: 6. Germline V gene lookup returns CDR1 MGHRA and CDR2 YSYEKL. The CDR3 is 15 residues long. The CDR3 protein is CASSQSIDRGNEQFF. The CDR3 coding sequence is TGCGCCAGCAGCCAATCTATTGACAGGGGGAATGAGCAGTTCTTC.

The chain combines TRBV7-9 with TRBJ2-1; tentatively, D is TRBD1 (6 bases). Between the trimmed V and J ends, which lost 4 bases and 0 bases, there was a span of 13 bases. CDR1 and CDR2 from the germline V gene are SEHNR and FQNEAQ (reference sequence). The CDR3 has 16 amino acids. CDR3 coding DNA: TGTGCCAGCAGCTCATTCAGGGGTAGCTCCTACAATGAGCAGTTCTTC. Translating it yields CASSSFRGSSYNEQFF. Based on the CDR3 plus reference TRBV7-9 and TRBJ2-1, the full variable domain is DTGVSQNPRHKITKRGQNVTFRCDPISEHNRLYWYRQTLGQGPEFLTYFQNEAQLEKSRLLSDRFSAERPKGSFSTLEIQRTEQGDSAMYLCASSSFRGSSYNEQFFGPGTRLTVL.

The CDR3 is CASSAGSPNEQFF. CDR3 DNA sequence: TGTGCCAGCAGCGCCGGGAGTCCCAATGAGCAGTTCTTC. The rearrangement links TRBV9 to TRBJ2-1, with D perhaps TRBD2 (6 bases). CDR3 length: 13 amino acids. Germline loops: CDR1 SGDLS, CDR2 YYNGEE. With 3 bases removed from V and 6 bases from J, the gap between germline ends came to 10 bases.

The chain is built from TRBV19 and TRBJ1-2; no firm D call. Trimming removed 8 bases from V and 2 bases from J, with 6 bases in between. Germline V lookup: CDR1 LNHDA, CDR2 SQIVND (reference sequence). The CDR3 covers 11 residues. CDR3 DNA: TGTGCCAGTCAGGAAAACTATGGCTACACCTTC. Protein product: CASQENYGYTF.

The V and J genes are TRBV11-2 and TRBJ2-7; D not certain. Trimming left V 0 bases short and J 3 bases short, with 12 bases between. The CDR3 length is 15 residues. The germline V gene encodes CDR1 SGHAT and CDR2 FQNNGV. CDR3 coding DNA: TGTGCCAGCAGCTTAGACCAAATTAGTGGCTACGAGCAGTACTTC. It codes for CASSLDQISGYEQYF.

The chain recombines TRBV4-3 with TRBJ2-2; no definite D call. The germline CDR1 and CDR2 sequences are LGHNA and YSLEER. The CDR3 contains 15 residues. V gave up 1 base and J gave up 6 bases, with 12 bases separating them. The CDR3 is CASSQVGSQPGELFF. CDR3 nucleotides: TGCGCCAGCAGCCAAGTCGGGTCCCAGCCCGGGGAGCTGTTTTTT.

CDR3 DNA: TGTGCCTGGAGCGGGGGTCTTAACTATGGCTACACCTTC. As protein: CAWSGGLNYGYTF. This chain links TRBV30 with TRBJ1-2; D perhaps matches TRBD1 (5 bases). CDR1 is GTSNPN, CDR2 SVGIG, per germline (reference sequence). V lost 3 bases and J 1 base, leaving 9 bases between the germline ends. This CDR3 region has 13 residues.